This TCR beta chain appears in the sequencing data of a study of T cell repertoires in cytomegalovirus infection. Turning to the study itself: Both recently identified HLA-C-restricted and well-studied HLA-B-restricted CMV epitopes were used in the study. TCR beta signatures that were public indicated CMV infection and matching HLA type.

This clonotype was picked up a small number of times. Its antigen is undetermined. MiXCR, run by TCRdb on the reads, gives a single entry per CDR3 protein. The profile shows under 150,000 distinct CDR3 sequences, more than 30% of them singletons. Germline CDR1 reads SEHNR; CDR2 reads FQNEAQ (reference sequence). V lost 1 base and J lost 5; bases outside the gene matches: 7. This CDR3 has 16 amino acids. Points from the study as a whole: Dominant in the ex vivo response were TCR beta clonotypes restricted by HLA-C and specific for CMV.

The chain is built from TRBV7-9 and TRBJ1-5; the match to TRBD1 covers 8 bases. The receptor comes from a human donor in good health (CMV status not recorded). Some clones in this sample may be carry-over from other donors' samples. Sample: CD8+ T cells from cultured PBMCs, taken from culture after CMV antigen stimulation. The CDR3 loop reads CASSLGTGLADQPQHF. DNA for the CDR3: TGTGCCAGCAGCTTAGGGACAGGGCTCGCCGATCAGCCCCAGCATTTT.